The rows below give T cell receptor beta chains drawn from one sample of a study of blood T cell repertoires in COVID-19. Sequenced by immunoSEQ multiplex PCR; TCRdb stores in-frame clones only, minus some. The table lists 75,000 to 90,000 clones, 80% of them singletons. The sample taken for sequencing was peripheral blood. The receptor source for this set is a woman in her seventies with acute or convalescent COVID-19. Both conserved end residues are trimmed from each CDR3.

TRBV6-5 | ASKGQGAREQY
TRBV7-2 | ASSRDRGETQY
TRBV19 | ASIFRGRDYGYT
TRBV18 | ASSPPVYGQGNTEAF
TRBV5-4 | ASSWNPGTALYEQY
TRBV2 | ASIQGPTSTDTQY
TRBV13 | ASSLGRTSGRAGELF
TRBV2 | ASRREEETQY
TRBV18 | ASSPTRSSTEAF
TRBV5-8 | ASSPGD
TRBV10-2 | ASRRRLETQY
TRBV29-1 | SVRSGGSTDTQY
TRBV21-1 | ASTTTGGGEAF
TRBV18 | ASSPGGQLNQPQH
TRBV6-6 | ASSPQLTRRPGREAYGYT
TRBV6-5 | ASSYGARHSYEQY
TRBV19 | ASSMSTGGLKDIQY
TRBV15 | ATSRVGGPVDEQF
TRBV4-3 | ASSHLQRDTEAF
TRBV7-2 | ASSLSGGSFNEQF
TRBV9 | ASSVQKSTGTYEQY
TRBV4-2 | ASSQGAGGSGYT
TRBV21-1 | ASRYRYLREQY
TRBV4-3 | ASSQDITGVYGYT
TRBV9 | ASSQGAEANTGELF
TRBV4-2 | ASSRSRGVVEKLF
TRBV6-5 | ASRSQGGGHPLH
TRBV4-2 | ASSQDRGSGDGYT
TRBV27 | ASSFVGSTTTGYT
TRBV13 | ASSPRGRSETQY
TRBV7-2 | ASSQDRVPEAF
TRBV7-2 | ASSSDRGNYGYT
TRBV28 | ASSTGQGSEQY
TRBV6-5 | ASSDTLDEQY
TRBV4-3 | ASSQALQGDEKLF
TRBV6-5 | ASSPGQGLNTEAF
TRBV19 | ASSFDRGSYNEQF
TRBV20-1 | SASSRLAYEQY
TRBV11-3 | ASSLQMNTEAF
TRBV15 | ATSTHRGNEQF
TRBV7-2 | ASSLSPGTGDQETQY
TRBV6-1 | ASSSIDLYTEAF
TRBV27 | ASSFTGAYNSPLH
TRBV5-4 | ASSFQGGERGYT
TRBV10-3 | AISEIDSSSYEQY
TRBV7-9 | ASSRTRNRGQYTGELF
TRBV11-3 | ASSLDREARTGGAYEQY
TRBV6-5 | ASRAGNTIY
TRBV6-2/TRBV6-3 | ASSQLPGTGNQPQH